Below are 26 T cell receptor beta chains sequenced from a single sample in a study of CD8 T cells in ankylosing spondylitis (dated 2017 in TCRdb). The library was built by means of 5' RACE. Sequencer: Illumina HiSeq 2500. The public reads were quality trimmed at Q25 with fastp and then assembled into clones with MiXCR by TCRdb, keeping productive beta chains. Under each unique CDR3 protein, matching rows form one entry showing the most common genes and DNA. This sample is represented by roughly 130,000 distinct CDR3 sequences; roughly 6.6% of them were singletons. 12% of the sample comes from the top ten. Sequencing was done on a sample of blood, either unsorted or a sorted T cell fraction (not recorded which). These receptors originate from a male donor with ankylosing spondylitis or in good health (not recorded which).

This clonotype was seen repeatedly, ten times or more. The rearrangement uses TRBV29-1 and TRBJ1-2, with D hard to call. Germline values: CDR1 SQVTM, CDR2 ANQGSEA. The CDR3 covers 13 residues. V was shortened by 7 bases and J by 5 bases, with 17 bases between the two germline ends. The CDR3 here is CSGTDPSGYGYTF. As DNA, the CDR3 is TGCAGCGGCACAGACCCCTCGGGGTATGGCTACACCTTC.

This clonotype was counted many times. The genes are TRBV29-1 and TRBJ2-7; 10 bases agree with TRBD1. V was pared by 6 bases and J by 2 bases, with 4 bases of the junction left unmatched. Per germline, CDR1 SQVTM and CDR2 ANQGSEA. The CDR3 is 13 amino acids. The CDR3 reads CSVAGTGAYEQYF. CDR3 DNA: TGCAGCGTCGCCGGGACAGGGGCCTACGAGCAGTACTTC.

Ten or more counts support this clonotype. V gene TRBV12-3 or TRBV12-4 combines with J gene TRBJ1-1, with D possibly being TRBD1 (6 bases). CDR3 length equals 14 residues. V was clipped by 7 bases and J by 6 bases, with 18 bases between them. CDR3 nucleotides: TGTGCCAGCACGGCGCTCACAGGGAGGCCTGAAGCTTTCTTT. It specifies CASTALTGRPEAFF.

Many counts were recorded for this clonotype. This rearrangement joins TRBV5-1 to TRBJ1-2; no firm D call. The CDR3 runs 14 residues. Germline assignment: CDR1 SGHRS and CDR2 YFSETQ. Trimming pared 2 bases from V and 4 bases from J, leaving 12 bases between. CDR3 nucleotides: TGCGCCAGCAGCTTTGAAGGGCAGAGCTATGGCTACACCTTC. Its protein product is CASSFEGQSYGYTF.

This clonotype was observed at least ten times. The CDR3 DNA is TGCGCCAGCAGTCCGACTCCGGACAGGGGGCCAGGGGGGCATCAGCCCCAGCATTTT. This codes for CASSPTPDRGPGGHQPQHF. V gene TRBV5-1 combines with J gene TRBJ1-5; TRBD1 aligns across 11 bases. This CDR3 has 19 residues. CDR1 and CDR2 from the germline V gene are SGHRS and YFSETQ. The trim removed 5 bases at V and 5 bases at J, leaving 18 bases unmatched.

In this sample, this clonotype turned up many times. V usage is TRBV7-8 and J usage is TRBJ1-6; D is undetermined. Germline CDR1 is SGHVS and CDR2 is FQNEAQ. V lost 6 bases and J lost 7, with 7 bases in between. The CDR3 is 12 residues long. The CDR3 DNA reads TGTGCCAGCAGGGGTGGCAATTCACCCCTCCACTTT. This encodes CASRGGNSPLHF.

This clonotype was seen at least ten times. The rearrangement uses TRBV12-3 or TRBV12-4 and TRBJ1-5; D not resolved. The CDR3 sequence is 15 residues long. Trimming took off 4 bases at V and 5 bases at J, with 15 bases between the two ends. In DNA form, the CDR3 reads TGTGCCAGCAGTTCTCAGGACGGAGGGTATCAGCCCCAGCATTTT. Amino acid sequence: CASSSQDGGYQPQHF.

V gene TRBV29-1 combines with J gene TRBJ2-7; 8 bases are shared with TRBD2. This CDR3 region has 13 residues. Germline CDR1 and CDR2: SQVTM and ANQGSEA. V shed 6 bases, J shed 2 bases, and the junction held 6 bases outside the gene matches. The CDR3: CSVVIAGTYEQYF. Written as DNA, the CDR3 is TGCAGCGTAGTGATAGCGGGGACCTACGAGCAGTACTTC.

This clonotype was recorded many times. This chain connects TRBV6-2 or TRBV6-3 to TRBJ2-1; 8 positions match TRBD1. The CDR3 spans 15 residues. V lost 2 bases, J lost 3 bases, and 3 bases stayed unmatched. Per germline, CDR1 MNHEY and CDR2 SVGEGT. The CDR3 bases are TGTGCCAGCAGTTACGGACAGGGAGTCTACAATGAGCAGTTCTTC. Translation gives CASSYGQGVYNEQFF.

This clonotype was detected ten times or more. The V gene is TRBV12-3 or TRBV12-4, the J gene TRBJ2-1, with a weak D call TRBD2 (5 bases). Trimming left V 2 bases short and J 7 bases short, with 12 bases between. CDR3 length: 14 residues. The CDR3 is CASSLRTGINEQFF. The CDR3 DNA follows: TGTGCCAGCAGTTTAAGGACCGGGATAAATGAGCAGTTCTTC.

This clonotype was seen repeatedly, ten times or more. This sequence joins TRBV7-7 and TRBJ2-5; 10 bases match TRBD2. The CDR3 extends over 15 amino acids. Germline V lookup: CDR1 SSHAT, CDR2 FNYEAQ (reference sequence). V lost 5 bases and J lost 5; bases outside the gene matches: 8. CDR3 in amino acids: CASSPGLAARETQYF. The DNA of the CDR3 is TGTGCCAGCAGCCCTGGACTAGCGGCAAGGGAGACCCAGTACTTC.

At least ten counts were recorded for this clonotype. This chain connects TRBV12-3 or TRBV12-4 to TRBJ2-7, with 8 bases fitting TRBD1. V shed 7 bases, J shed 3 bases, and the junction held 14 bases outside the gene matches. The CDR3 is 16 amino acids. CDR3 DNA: TGTGCCAGCACCTCCCGGGGGACAGGAGACCTCTACGAGCAGTACTTC. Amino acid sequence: CASTSRGTGDLYEQYF.

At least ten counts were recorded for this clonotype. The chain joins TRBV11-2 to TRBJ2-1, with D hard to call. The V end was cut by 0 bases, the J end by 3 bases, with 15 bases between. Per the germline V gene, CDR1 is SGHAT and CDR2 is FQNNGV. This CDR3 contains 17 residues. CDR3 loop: CASSLDLGLRGYNEQFF. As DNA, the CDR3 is TGTGCCAGCAGCTTAGATCTTGGGTTGCGAGGCTACAATGAGCAGTTCTTC.

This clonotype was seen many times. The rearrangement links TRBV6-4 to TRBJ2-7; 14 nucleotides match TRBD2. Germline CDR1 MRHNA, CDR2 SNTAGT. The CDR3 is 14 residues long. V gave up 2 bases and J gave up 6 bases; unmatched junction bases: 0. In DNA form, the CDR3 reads TGTGCCAGCAGTGACGGGACTAGCGGGAGCGAGCAGTACTTC. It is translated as CASSDGTSGSEQYF.

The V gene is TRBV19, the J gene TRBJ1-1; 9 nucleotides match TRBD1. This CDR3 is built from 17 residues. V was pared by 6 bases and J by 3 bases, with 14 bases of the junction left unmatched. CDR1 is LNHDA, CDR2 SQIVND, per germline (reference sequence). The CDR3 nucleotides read TGTGCCAGTAGCTCAGACTCGTACAGGGGGCATCACACTGAAGCTTTCTTT. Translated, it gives CASSSDSYRGHHTEAFF.

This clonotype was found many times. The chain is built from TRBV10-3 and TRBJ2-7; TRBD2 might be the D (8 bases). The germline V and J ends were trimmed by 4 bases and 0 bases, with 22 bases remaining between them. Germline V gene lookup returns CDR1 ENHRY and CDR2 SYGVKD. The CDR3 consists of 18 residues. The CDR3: CAISAGTVVSGTSYEQYF. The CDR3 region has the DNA TGTGCCATCAGTGCCGGGACAGTAGTTAGCGGGACCTCCTACGAGCAGTACTTC.

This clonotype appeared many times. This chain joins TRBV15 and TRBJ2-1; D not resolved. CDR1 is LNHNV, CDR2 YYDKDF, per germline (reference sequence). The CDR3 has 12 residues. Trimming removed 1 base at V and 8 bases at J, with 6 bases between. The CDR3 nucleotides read TGTGCCACCAGCAGAGTGTACGATGAGCAGTTCTTC. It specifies CATSRVYDEQFF.

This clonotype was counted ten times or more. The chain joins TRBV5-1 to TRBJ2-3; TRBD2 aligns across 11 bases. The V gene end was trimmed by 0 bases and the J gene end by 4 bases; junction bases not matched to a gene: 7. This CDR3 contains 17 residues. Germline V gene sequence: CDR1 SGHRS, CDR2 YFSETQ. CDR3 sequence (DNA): TGCGCCAGCAGCTTGGGTAGCGGGAGGGCCCTCGCAGATACGCAGTATTTT. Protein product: CASSLGSGRALADTQYF.

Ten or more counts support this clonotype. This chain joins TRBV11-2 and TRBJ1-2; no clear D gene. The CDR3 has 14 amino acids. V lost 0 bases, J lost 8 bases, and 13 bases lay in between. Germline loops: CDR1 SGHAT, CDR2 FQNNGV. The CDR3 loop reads CASSLEGTGVGYTF. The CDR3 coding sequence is TGTGCCAGCAGCTTAGAGGGCACCGGCGTGGGCTACACCTTC.

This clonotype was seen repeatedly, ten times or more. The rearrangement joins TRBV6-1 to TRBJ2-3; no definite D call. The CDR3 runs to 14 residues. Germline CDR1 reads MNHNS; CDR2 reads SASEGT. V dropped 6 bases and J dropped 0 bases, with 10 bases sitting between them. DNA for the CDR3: TGTGCCAGCAGCGCCGGCCGGAGCACAGATACGCAGTATTTT. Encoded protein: CASSAGRSTDTQYF.

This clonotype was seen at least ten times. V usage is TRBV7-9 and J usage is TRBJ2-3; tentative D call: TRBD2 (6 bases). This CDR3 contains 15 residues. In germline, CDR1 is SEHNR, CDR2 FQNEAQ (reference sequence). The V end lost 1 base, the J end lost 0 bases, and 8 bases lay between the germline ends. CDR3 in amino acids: CASSLGGASTDTQYF. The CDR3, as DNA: TGTGCCAGCAGCTTAGGCGGGGCTAGCACAGATACGCAGTATTTT.

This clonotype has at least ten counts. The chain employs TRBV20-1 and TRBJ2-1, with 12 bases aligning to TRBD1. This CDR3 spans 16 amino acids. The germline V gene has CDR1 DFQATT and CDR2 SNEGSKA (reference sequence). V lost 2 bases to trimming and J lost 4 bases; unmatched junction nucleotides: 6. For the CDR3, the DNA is TGCAGTGCTAGATCCGGGACAGGGGGCCATTACAATGAGCAGTTCTTC. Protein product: CSARSGTGGHYNEQFF.

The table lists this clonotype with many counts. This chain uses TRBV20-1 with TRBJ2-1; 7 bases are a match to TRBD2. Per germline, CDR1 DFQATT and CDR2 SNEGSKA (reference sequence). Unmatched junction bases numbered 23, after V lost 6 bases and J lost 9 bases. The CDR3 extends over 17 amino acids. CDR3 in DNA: TGCAGTGCAATGAAGACGGGAGGAGTGGTCTATTTGGCTGAGCAGTTCTTC. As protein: CSAMKTGGVVYLAEQFF.

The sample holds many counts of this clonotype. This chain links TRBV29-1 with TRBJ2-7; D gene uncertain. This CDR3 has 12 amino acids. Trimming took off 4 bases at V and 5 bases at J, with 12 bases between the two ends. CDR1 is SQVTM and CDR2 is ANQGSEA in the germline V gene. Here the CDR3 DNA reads TGCAGCGTTGTGAACCGTGGGGACGAGCAGTACTTC. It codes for CSVVNRGDEQYF.

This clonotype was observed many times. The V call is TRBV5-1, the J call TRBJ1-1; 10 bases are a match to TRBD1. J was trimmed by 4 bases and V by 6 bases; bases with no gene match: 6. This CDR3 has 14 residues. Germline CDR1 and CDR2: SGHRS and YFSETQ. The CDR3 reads CASTFGQGGTEAFF. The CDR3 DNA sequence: TGCGCCAGCACCTTCGGACAGGGGGGCACTGAAGCTTTCTTT.

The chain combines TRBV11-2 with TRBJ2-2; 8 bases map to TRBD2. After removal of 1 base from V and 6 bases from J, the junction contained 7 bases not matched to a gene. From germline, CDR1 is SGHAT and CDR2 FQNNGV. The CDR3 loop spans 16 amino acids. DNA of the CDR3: TGTGCCAGCAGCTTAGGGAGTAGCGGGATCTCCGGGGAGCTGTTTTTT. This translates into CASSLGSSGISGELFF.